The clone carrying this T cell receptor (beta chain) came up once. The CDR3 extends over 16 amino acids. CDR1 is SGHNT and CDR2 is YENEEA in the germline V gene. Trimming took 5 bases from V and 0 from J; bases not matched to a gene: 5. The data derive from a study of T cell changes during pregnancy in multiple sclerosis. The protocol was immunoSEQ multiplex PCR, while the TCRdb copy is restricted to in-frame clones and leaves out a portion. The sample includes 75,000 to 100,000 clones, about 91% of them seen just once. The sample consisted of peripheral blood, taken after pregnancy. The receptor comes from a female donor in good health, enrolled as a control in a pregnancy study. The chain recombines TRBV11-3 with TRBJ2-2; 8 bases line up with TRBD2. The CDR3 sequence is CASSPGGGSNTGELFF. Here the CDR3 DNA reads TGTGCCAGCAGCCCCGGGGGGGGCTCGAACACCGGGGAGCTGTTTTTT. The complete variable domain, with remaining parts taken from reference TRBV11-3 and TRBJ2-2, reads EAGVVQSPRYKIIEKKQPVAFWCNPISGHNTLYWYLQNLGQGPELLIRYENEEAVDDSQLPKDRFSAERLKGVDSTLKIQPAELGDSAVYLCASSPGGGSNTGELFFGEGSRLTVL.